These 13 T cell receptor beta chains were all obtained from the same sample, sequenced in a study of cytomegalovirus exposure and HLA in healthy donors. 13 Jbeta primers and 60 Vbeta primers were used for the PCR. Repertoires were generated with immunoSEQ multiplex PCR, while TCRdb's copy carries only in-frame clones and drops some. The table records 200,000 or so clones, around three quarters of them present only once. The sample taken for sequencing was PBMCs. The receptors derive from a middle-aged man in good health and CMV-seronegative.

The chain uses TRBV15 and TRBJ2-5; TRBD1 agrees at 9 bases. Trimming at V came to 2 bases and at J to 4 bases, leaving 8 bases not matched to a gene. The CDR3 contains 16 residues. Per the germline V gene, CDR1 is LNHNV and CDR2 is YYDKDF (reference sequence). CDR3 region: CATSRLPTGGLETQYF. The CDR3 DNA follows: TGTGCCACCAGCAGACTCCCGACAGGGGGATTAGAGACCCAGTACTTC.

The chain recombines TRBV14 with TRBJ2-5; 8 bases match TRBD1. From germline, CDR1 is SGHDN and CDR2 FVKESK. With 2 bases clipped from V and 4 bases from J, the junction kept 12 bases outside the gene matches. The CDR3 consists of 17 residues. The CDR3 DNA sequence: TGTGCCAGCAGCCAAAGTATATACCGGACAGGGAGAGAGACCCAGTACTTC. It translates to CASSQSIYRTGRETQYF.

The V gene is TRBV6-5, the J gene TRBJ2-7, with 10 bases lining up with TRBD2. The CDR3 spans 15 residues. The germline gives CDR1 MNHEY, CDR2 SVGAGI. V trimming: 5 bases; J trimming: 6 bases; junction bases outside the gene matches: 10. Here the CDR3 reads CASSPAGTSAREQYF. The CDR3 DNA reads TGTGCCAGCAGTCCAGCCGGGACTAGCGCCCGCGAGCAGTACTTC.

This clone was seen a few times. The J gene is TRBJ2-1, the V gene TRBV5-1; weak D call: TRBD1 (5 bases). Germline-derived CDR1 and CDR2 are SGHRS and YFSETQ. The CDR3 sequence is 13 residues long. The germline V and J ends were trimmed by 0 bases and 10 bases, with 11 bases remaining between them. CDR3 in amino acids: CASSLDRKGEQFF. CDR3 bases: TGCGCCAGCAGCTTGGACAGGAAAGGGGAGCAGTTCTTC.

This chain joins TRBV4-1 and TRBJ2-5; no clear D. The DNA end favors TRBJ2-7, so the J call may be wrong. The germline V gene has CDR1 MGHRA and CDR2 YSYEKL. There are 15 residues in the CDR3. The CDR3 spells CASSHYRQSSYEQYF. The CDR3 bases are TGCGCCAGCAGCCATTATCGTCAAAGCTCCTACGAGCAGTACTTC.

V and J are TRBV10-3 and TRBJ1-1, with D possibly being TRBD1 (5 bases). V dropped 0 bases and J dropped 5 bases, with 13 bases sitting between them. Per the germline V gene, CDR1 is ENHRY and CDR2 is SYGVKD. The CDR3 is 15 amino acids. For the CDR3, the DNA is TGTGCCATCAGTGAGTCGAAAGGGGCTGGAACTGAAGCTTTCTTT. It yields the protein CAISESKGAGTEAFF.

The chain combines TRBV10-3 with TRBJ2-7, with TRBD1 matching 7 bases. Trimming at V came to 2 bases and at J to 5 bases, leaving 6 bases not matched to a gene. Germline V lookup: CDR1 ENHRY, CDR2 SYGVKD. This CDR3 is built from 14 residues. CDR3 DNA sequence: TGTGCCATCAGTGAGAGACAGGGTCCCCACGAGCAGTACTTC. Translated, it gives CAISERQGPHEQYF.

The chain employs TRBV6-5 and TRBJ1-5; 7 positions match TRBD1. The CDR3 consists of 15 residues. The germline V gene encodes CDR1 MNHEY and CDR2 SVGAGI. After removal of 5 bases from V and 4 bases from J, the junction contained 8 bases not matched to a gene. The CDR3 reads CASSGRGGLNQPQHF. Here the CDR3 DNA reads TGTGCCAGCAGTGGGAGAGGGGGCTTGAATCAGCCCCAGCATTTT.

The genes are TRBV7-2 and TRBJ1-5; D unresolved. Germline V gene lookup returns CDR1 SGHTA and CDR2 FQGNSA. The ends were cut back, 5 bases at V and 1 base at J, with 6 bases in the middle. CDR3 length equals 13 residues. The chain's CDR3 is CASSGASNQPQHF. In DNA form, the CDR3 reads TGTGCCAGCAGCGGAGCCAGCAATCAGCCCCAGCATTTT.

In its sample, this clone was seen once. The rearrangement uses TRBV5-1 and TRBJ2-1; 9 bases fit TRBD2. J gave up 0 bases and V 6 bases, and 4 bases lay outside the gene matches. CDR3 length equals 15 residues. From germline, CDR1 is SGHRS and CDR2 YFSETQ. Here the CDR3 DNA reads TGCGCCAGCATGGAACTAGCGGGCTCCTACAATGAGCAGTTCTTC. Its translation is CASMELAGSYNEQFF.

This chain joins TRBV28 and TRBJ1-3, with TRBD1 identical over 7 bases. V shed 7 bases, J shed 3 bases, and the junction held 6 bases outside the gene matches. Germline V gene lookup returns CDR1 MDHEN and CDR2 SYDVKM. This CDR3 has 14 residues. DNA of the CDR3: TGTGCCAGCACTCCCGCAGGGGGTGGAAACACCATATATTTT. It yields the protein CASTPAGGGNTIYF.

The CDR3 DNA reads TGTGCCAGCAGCTTAGGACAGGGTCCCTACGAGCAGTACTTC. It specifies CASSLGQGPYEQYF. The V and J genes are TRBV13 and TRBJ2-7; D may be TRBD1 (6 bases). V dropped 0 bases and J dropped 2 bases, with 8 bases sitting between them. The CDR3 sequence is 14 residues long. The V gene's germline CDR1 is PRHDT and CDR2 FYEKMQ (reference sequence).

The chain links TRBV19 to TRBJ2-4; TRBD1 aligns across 8 bases. The CDR3 extends over 14 amino acids. The trim removed 9 bases at V and 1 base at J, leaving 5 bases unmatched. Germline CDR1 is LNHDA and CDR2 is SQIVND (reference sequence). The CDR3 region has the DNA TGTGCCAGCCAGGGGGCTTCGGCCAAAAACATTCAGTACTTC. This translates into CASQGASAKNIQYF.